The source of this TCR beta chain is a study of blood T cell repertoires in COVID-19. Study summary: Sample material is recorded as cDNA or gDNA derived from T cells, B-cell-depleted T cells, or PBMCs.

The CDR3 length is 14 residues. Germline values: CDR1 MNHEY, CDR2 SVGAGI. V dropped 4 bases and J dropped 3 bases, with 12 bases sitting between them. TCRdb's copy holds only in-frame clones and misses some; the assay was immunoSEQ multiplex PCR. Of under 200,000 clones in the sample, more than 85% were seen once. The sample taken for sequencing was peripheral blood. The clonotype was recovered from a man aged 45-60 years with acute or convalescent COVID-19. The chain has TRBV6-5 and TRBJ1-2; perhaps TRBD1 as D (6 bases). For the CDR3, the DNA is TGTGCCAGCAGTTCACAGGGTAGGGACTATGGCTACACCTTC. Amino acids: CASSSQGRDYGYTF.